Described below is a single T cell receptor (beta chain) sequence and its context. The data were taken from a study of T cell responses to AZD1222 COVID-19 vaccine. Measured with immunoSEQ multiplex PCR; TCRdb has only the in-frame clones, and not every one. The repertoire consists of over 75,000 clones, with 85% to 90% occurring once and the leading ten covering more than 2%. The sequence was collected from an adult who received the AZD1222 COVID-19 vaccine. Sample: peripheral blood, taken 28 days after the second AZD1222 dose.

The CDR3 DNA reads as TGTGCCAGCAGCTTGGGGGTAACTAATGAAAAACTGTTTTTT. Its protein product is CASSLGVTNEKLFF. The chain employs TRBV5-6 and TRBJ1-4; no definite D call. The CDR3 covers 14 residues. V gave up 0 bases and J gave up 1 base, with 4 bases separating them. Germline CDR1 SGHDT, CDR2 YYEEEE.